One and the same sample provided the 16 T cell receptor beta chains below, sequenced in a study of cytomegalovirus exposure and HLA in healthy donors. PCR involved 60 Vbeta and 13 Jbeta primers. TCRdb keeps only in-frame clones here, not all; method: immunoSEQ multiplex PCR. The sample has about 110,000 clones, around 79% seen once; the top ten hold more than 3%. Sequencing was performed on PBMCs. All receptors come from a man in his fifties or sixties in good health and CMV-seronegative.

This clone occurred once. The CDR3 loop reads CASSYSGTFEAFF. In DNA, the CDR3 is TGTGCCAGCAGTTATAGCGGGACCTTTGAAGCTTTCTTT. The chain has TRBV6-5 and TRBJ1-1; tentative D call: TRBD1 (5 bases). CDR3 length equals 13 residues. Germline V CDR1 and CDR2: MNHEY, SVGAGI. Trimming stripped 3 bases from V and 7 bases from J, with 12 bases between.

The rearrangement joins TRBV29-1 to TRBJ1-1; possible D gene TRBD1, 6 bases. Germline CDR1 SQVTM, CDR2 ANQGSEA. Trimming shortened V by 3 bases and J by 5 bases, and 28 bases separated the two germline ends. The CDR3 totals 18 residues. CDR3 loop: CSVDGLPGAEGGGTEAFF. CDR3 DNA sequence: TGCAGCGTTGATGGACTCCCGGGTGCCGAAGGGGGGGGGACTGAAGCTTTCTTT.

The sample holds a few counts of this clone. The chain is built from TRBV4-3 and TRBJ1-4; D might be TRBD1 (5 bases). Trimming pared 1 base from V and 8 bases from J, leaving 14 bases between. The CDR3 spans 15 residues. CDR1 and CDR2 from the germline V gene are LGHNA and YSLEER. CDR3 bases: TGCGCCAGCAGCCAAGGTTTAGGGGTAGGGGAAAAACTGTTTTTT. This translates into CASSQGLGVGEKLFF.

V is TRBV6-1 and J is TRBJ1-2; tentative D call: TRBD1 (6 bases). Germline CDR1 MNHNS, CDR2 SASEGT. CDR3 length: 15 residues. Trimming pared 6 bases from V and 2 bases from J, leaving 16 bases between. The CDR3, as DNA: TGTGCCAGCAGAAAGCCACAGGGACAAAACTATGGCTACACCTTC. It yields the protein CASRKPQGQNYGYTF.

There are a few counts of this clone. The V call is TRBV10-3, the J call TRBJ1-5; 8 bases are a match to TRBD1. The CDR3 has 13 amino acids. J gave up 7 bases and V 10 bases, and 9 bases lay outside the gene matches. Germline CDR1 is ENHRY and CDR2 is SYGVKD. The CDR3 DNA follows: TGTGCCACACCGACAGGGGCCGGGCAGCCCCAGCATTTT. This translates into CATPTGAGQPQHF.

The rearrangement joins TRBV19 to TRBJ1-2; D is uncertain. This CDR3 has 14 residues. V was cut by 3 bases and J by 2 bases, with 10 bases left in between. Germline-derived CDR1 and CDR2 are LNHDA and SQIVND (reference sequence). CDR3 amino acids: CASSMTPGNYGYTF. The CDR3 nucleotides read TGTGCCAGTAGTATGACGCCCGGGAACTATGGCTACACCTTC. Variable domain in full (rest from reference TRBV19 and TRBJ1-2): DGGITQSPKYLFRKEGQNVTLSCEQNLNHDAMYWYRQDPGQGLRLIYYSQIVNDFQKGDIAEGYSVSREKKESFPLTVTSAQKNPTAFYLCASSMTPGNYGYTFGSGTRLTVV.

V is TRBV19 and J is TRBJ1-1; 9 positions agree with TRBD1. Looked up from germline, CDR1 is LNHDA and CDR2 is SQIVND (reference sequence). V lost 7 bases and J lost 9; bases outside the gene matches: 9. CDR3 size: 13 residues. DNA for the CDR3: TGTGCCAGTAACCGAGGGGGGACAGGGCAAGCTTTCTTT. As protein: CASNRGGTGQAFF.

This sequence joins TRBV14 and TRBJ2-5, with 13 bases aligning to TRBD2. J gave up 5 bases and V 5 bases, and 2 bases lay outside the gene matches. CDR3 length equals 14 residues. CDR1 and CDR2 (germline): SGHDN, FVKESK. The CDR3: CASSKTSGGETQYF. CDR3 bases: TGTGCCAGCAGCAAGACTAGCGGGGGGGAGACCCAGTACTTC.

The genes are TRBV28 and TRBJ1-6; D possibly corresponds to TRBD1 (6 bases). The germline V gene has CDR1 MDHEN and CDR2 SYDVKM. The CDR3 extends over 17 amino acids. V was shortened by 4 bases and J by 0 bases, with 13 bases between the two germline ends. CDR3 loop: CASSSHQGSSYNSPLHF. In nucleotides, the CDR3 is TGTGCCAGCAGTTCCCACCAGGGGAGCTCCTATAATTCACCCCTCCACTTT. Looking up the rest from reference TRBV28 and TRBJ1-6 gives the full variable domain: DVKVTQSSRYLVKRTGEKVFLECVQDMDHENMFWYRQDPGLGLRLIYFSYDVKMKEKGDIPEGYSVSREKKERFSLILESASTNQTSMYLCASSSHQGSSYNSPLHFGNGTRLTVT.

The chain uses TRBV4-3 and TRBJ2-7, with D possibly TRBD1 on 5 matching bases. The CDR3 is 15 residues long. The germline CDR1 and CDR2 sequences are LGHNA and YSLEER. The V and J ends lost 0 bases and 4 bases respectively, with 13 bases between them. Here the CDR3 DNA reads TGCGCCAGCAGCCAAGATCAGGGAACCATTTACGAGCAGTACTTC. Residues: CASSQDQGTIYEQYF.

This clone appeared once. The J gene is TRBJ1-4, the V gene TRBV7-2; 8 positions match TRBD1. V gave up 5 bases and J gave up 3 bases; unmatched junction bases: 2. CDR1 and CDR2 (germline): SGHTA, FQGNSA. This CDR3 is 14 amino acids long. CDR3 bases: TGTGCCAGCAGCCGCAGGGGGCCTAATGAAAAACTGTTTTTT. This encodes CASSRRGPNEKLFF.

The rearrangement uses TRBV11-1 and TRBJ1-2; tentatively, D is TRBD1 (6 bases). Germline assignment: CDR1 SGHAT and CDR2 FQDESV (reference sequence). V was trimmed by 4 bases and J by 2 bases, leaving 14 bases between them. The CDR3 totals 15 residues. The CDR3 is CASSSRQQGNYGYTF. Written as DNA, the CDR3 is TGTGCCAGCAGCTCCCGTCAACAGGGAAACTATGGCTACACCTTC.

There are many counts of this clone. This chain links TRBV5-4 with TRBJ2-5, with D maybe TRBD1 (5 bases). Looked up from germline, CDR1 is SGHNT and CDR2 is YYREEE (reference sequence). The germline V and J ends were trimmed by 1 base and 2 bases, with 18 bases remaining between them. The CDR3 extends over 17 amino acids. The CDR3 sequence is CASSLRGALRGQETQYF. The CDR3 DNA follows: TGTGCCAGCAGCTTGAGGGGTGCCCTGCGTGGGCAAGAGACCCAGTACTTC.

This clone showed up just once. V and J are TRBV6-5 and TRBJ1-1; 7 positions match TRBD1. The CDR3 is 14 residues long. V was clipped by 6 bases and J by 4 bases; unmatched bases: 8. Germline loops: CDR1 MNHEY, CDR2 SVGAGI. CDR3 sequence: CASSRTGRATEAFF. The CDR3 DNA sequence: TGTGCCAGCAGCCGGACAGGCCGGGCCACTGAAGCTTTCTTT.

The J gene is TRBJ2-5, the V gene TRBV5-6; a weak D match, TRBD2 (5 bases). The DNA end favors TRBJ2-7, so the J call may be wrong. The CDR3 is 15 amino acids. Germline V gives CDR1 SGHDT, CDR2 YYEEEE. The CDR3: CASSSALGLTYEQYF. The CDR3 region has the DNA TGTGCCAGCAGCTCCGCTCTTGGACTTACCTACGAGCAGTACTTC.

This clone was counted only a few times. V and J are TRBV21-1 and TRBJ1-5. TRBV21-1 is given as a pseudogene. The CDR3 extends over 14 amino acids. The CDR3 coding sequence is TGTGCCAACGAGGACTTAAAGCGAGTTATGCCCCAGCATTTT. Translating gives CANEDLKRVMPQHF.